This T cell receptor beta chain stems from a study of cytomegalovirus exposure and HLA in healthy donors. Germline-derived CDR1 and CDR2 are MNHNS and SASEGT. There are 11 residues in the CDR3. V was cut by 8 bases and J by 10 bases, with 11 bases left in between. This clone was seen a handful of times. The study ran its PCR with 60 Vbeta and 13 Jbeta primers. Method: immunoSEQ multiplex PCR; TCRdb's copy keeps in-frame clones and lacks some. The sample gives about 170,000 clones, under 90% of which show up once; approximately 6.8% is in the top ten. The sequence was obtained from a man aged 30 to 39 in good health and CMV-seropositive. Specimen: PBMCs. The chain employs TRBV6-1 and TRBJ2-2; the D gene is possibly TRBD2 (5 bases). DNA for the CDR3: TGTGCCAGCTCTGAGGGCGTGGAGCTGTTTTTT. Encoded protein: CASSEGVELFF.